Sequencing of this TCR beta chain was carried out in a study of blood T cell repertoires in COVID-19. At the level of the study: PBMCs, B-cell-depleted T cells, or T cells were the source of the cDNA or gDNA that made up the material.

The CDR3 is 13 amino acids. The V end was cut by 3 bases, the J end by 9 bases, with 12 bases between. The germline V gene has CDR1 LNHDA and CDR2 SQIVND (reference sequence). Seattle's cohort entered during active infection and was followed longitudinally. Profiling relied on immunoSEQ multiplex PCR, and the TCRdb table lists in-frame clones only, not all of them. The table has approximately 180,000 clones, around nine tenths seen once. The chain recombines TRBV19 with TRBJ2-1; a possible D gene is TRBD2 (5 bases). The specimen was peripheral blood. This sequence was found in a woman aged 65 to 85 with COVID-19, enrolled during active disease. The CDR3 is CASSILREGEQFF. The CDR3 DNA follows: TGTGCCAGTAGTATCCTACGGGAAGGTGAGCAGTTCTTC.